This TCR beta chain is drawn from a study of blood T cell repertoires in COVID-19. The germline CDR1 and CDR2 sequences are LGHDT and YNNKEL (reference sequence). The V end lost 0 bases, the J end lost 2 bases, and 10 bases lay between the germline ends. CDR3 length equals 16 residues. Only in-frame clones appear in the TCRdb table, and some are missing; sequencing was by immunoSEQ multiplex PCR. The data contain under 250,000 clones, approximately 88% of them singletons. The chain combines TRBV3-1 (or the pseudogene TRBV3-2) with TRBJ2-2, with unresolved D. Sequenced: PBMCs or T cells enriched from blood (not recorded which). The source of this sequence is a woman aged 35 to 49 who had been exposed to COVID-19. The CDR3 protein is CASSQDTVFNTGELFF. CDR3 in DNA: TGTGCCAGCAGCCAAGATACGGTTTTCAACACCGGGGAGCTGTTTTTT.